This T cell receptor beta chain was identified in a study of blood T cell repertoires in COVID-19. About the research overall: The cDNA or gDNA used as material had been derived from T cells, B-cell-depleted T cells, or PBMCs.

This clone has more than one count but fewer than ten. Germline V gene sequence: CDR1 MNHEY, CDR2 SVGAGI. The CDR3 is made up of 12 amino acids. J lost 8 bases, V lost 6 bases, and 4 bases had no gene match. Sequencing was performed with immunoSEQ multiplex PCR; in TCRdb, only in-frame clones are kept and a portion is missing. The sample lists some 99,000 clones, 75% to 85% seen once, with approximately 25% in the top ten. The chain has TRBV6-5 and TRBJ1-2; 9 bases align to TRBD1. Sequencing used peripheral blood. The receptor's source is an older man with acute or convalescent COVID-19. This CDR3 is CASRYTGGGYTF. CDR3 DNA sequence: TGTGCCAGCAGGTATACAGGGGGCGGCTACACCTTC.